This entry is about one TCR beta chain. Antigen: not known. This sample was taken from a study of CD8+ T cells in alopecia areata. RNA was isolated and reverse transcribed to cDNA, the sequencing template. Data came from immunoSEQ multiplex PCR; TCRdb stores just in-frame clones and leaves some out. The sample lists fewer than 250,000 clones, more than 50% occurring once. General study points: Especially in alopecia totalis/universalis, lesional scalp showed greater clonality than normal scalp did. Tofacitinib delivered significant drops in scalp clonality and in expanded CD8+ clones among the top 100.

Trimming took 7 bases from V and 6 from J, leaving 10 bases between them. The CDR3 is 11 amino acids. The germline CDR1 and CDR2 sequences are DFQATT and SNEGSKA (reference sequence). This sample's treatment: oral pan-JAK inhibitor, 5-10 mg twice daily. The clonotype was recovered from a human donor with alopecia areata. V is TRBV20-1 and J is TRBJ2-1; D is possibly TRBD2 (5 bases). This sample comprised CD4+ T cells sorted from blood, obtained at week 24, from a patient treated with tofacitinib. The CDR3 DNA is TGCAGTGGCGATCGGGGCAATGAGCAGTTCTTC. This sequence encodes CSGDRGNEQFF.